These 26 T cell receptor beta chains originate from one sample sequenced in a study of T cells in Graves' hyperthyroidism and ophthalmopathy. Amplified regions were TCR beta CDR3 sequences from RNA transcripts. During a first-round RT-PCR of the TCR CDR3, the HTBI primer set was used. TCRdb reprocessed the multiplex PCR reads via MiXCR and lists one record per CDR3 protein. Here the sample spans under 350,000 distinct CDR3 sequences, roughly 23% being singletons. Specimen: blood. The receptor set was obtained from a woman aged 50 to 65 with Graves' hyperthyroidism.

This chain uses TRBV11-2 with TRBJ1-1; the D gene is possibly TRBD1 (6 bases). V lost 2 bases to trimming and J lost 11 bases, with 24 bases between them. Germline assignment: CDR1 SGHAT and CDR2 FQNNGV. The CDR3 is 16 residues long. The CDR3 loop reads CASSLTKGHPLRGAFF. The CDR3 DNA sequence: TGTGCCAGCAGCTTAACTAAGGGACACCCCTTAAGGGGGGCTTTCTTT.

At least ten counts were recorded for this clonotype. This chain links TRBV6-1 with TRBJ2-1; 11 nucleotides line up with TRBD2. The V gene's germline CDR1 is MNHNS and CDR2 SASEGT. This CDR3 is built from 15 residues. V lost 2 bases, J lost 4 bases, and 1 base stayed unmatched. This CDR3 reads CASSETSGRYNEQFF. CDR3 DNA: TGTGCCAGCAGTGAAACTAGCGGGAGATACAATGAGCAGTTCTTC.

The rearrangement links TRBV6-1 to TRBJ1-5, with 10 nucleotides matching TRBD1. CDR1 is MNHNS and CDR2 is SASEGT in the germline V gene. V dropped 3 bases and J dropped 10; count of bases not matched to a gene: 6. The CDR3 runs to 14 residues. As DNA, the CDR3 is TGTGCCAGCAGTGACCTGACAGGGGGCGGCCCCCAGCATTTT. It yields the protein CASSDLTGGGPQHF.

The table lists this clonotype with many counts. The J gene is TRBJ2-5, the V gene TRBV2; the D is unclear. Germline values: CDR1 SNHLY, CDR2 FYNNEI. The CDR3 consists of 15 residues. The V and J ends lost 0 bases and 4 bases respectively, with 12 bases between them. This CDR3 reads CASSEAGPKGETQYF. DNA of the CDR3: TGTGCCAGCAGTGAAGCCGGGCCTAAAGGAGAGACCCAGTACTTC.

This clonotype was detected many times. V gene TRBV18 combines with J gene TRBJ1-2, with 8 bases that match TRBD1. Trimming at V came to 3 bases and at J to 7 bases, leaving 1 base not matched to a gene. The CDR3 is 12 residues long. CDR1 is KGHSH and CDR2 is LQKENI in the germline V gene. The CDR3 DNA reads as TGTGCCAGCTCACCGGACAGGGCTGGCTACACCTTC. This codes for CASSPDRAGYTF.

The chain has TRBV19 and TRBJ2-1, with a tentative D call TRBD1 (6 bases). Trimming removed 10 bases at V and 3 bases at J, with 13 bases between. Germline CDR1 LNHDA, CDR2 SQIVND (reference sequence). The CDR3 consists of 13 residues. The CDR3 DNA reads TGTGCCACCTCCGGACAGTACTACAATGAGCAGTTCTTC. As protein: CATSGQYYNEQFF.

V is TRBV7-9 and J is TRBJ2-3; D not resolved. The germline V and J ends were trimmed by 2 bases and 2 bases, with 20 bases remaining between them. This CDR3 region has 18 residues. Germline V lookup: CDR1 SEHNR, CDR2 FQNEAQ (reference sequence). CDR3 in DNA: TGTGCCAGCAGCTTACGGCTTACCGTCGTAGACAACACAGATACGCAGTATTTT. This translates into CASSLRLTVVDNTDTQYF.

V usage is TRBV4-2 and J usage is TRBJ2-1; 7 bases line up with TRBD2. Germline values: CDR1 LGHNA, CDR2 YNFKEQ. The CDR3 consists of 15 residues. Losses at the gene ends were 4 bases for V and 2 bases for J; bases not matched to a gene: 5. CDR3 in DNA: TGTGCCAGCAGCCGGGACTATCTTACCTACAATGAGCAGTTCTTC. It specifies CASSRDYLTYNEQFF.

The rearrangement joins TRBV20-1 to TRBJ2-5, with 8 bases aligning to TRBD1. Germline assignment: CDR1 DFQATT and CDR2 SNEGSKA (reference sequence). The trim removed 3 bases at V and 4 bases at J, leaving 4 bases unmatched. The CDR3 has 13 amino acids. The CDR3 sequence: CSASRQGTETQYF. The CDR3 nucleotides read TGCAGTGCTAGTAGACAGGGGACAGAGACCCAGTACTTC.

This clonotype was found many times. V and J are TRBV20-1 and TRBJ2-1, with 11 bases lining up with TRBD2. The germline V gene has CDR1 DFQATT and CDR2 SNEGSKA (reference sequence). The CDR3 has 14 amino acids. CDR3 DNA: TGCAGGGTCCCACTAGCGGGAGTTGGCAATGAGCAGTTCTTC. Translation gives CRVPLAGVGNEQFF.

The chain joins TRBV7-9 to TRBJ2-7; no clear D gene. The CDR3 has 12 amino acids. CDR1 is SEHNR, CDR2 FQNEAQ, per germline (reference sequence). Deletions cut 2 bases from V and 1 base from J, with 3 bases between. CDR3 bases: TGTGCCAGCAGCTTATGGTCCTACGAGCAGTACTTC. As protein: CASSLWSYEQYF.

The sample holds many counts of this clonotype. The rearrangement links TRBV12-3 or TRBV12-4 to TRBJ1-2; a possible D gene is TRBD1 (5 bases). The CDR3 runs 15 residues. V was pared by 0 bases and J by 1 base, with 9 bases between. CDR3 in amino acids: CASSLALGGNYGYTF. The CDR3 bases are TGTGCCAGCAGTTTAGCGCTCGGGGGTAACTATGGCTACACCTTC.

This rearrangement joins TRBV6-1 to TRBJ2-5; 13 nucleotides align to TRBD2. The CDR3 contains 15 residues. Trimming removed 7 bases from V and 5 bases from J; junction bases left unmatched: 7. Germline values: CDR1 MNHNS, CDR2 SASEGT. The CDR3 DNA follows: TGTGCCAGCACCCAGACTAGCGGGGGGTTTGAGACCCAGTACTTC. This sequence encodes CASTQTSGGFETQYF.

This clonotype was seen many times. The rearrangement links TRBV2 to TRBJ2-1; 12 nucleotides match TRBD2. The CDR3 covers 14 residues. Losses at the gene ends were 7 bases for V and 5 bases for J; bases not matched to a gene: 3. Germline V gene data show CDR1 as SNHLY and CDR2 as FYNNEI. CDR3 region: CASIGLAGNNEQFF. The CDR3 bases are TGTGCCAGCATTGGACTAGCGGGGAACAATGAGCAGTTCTTC.

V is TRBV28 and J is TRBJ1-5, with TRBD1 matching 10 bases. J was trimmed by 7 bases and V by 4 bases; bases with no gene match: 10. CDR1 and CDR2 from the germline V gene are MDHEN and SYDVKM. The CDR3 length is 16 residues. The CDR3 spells CASSWHCGQGGQPQHF. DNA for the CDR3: TGTGCCAGCAGTTGGCATTGTGGACAGGGGGGACAGCCCCAGCATTTT. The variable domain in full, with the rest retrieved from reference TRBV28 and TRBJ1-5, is DVKVTQSSRYLVKRTGEKVFLECVQDMDHENMFWYRQDPGLGLRLIYFSYDVKMKEKGDIPEGYSVSREKKERFSLILESASTNQTSMYLCASSWHCGQGGQPQHFGDGTRLSIL.

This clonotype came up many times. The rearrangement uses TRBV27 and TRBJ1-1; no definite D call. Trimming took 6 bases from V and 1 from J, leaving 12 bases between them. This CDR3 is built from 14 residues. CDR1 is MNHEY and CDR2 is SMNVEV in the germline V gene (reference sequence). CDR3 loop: CASSRKASNTEAFF. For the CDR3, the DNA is TGTGCCAGCAGCAGGAAGGCCTCGAACACTGAAGCTTTCTTT.

The CDR3 DNA reads TGTGCCAGCAGGGGAAACATGGTTCAGCCCCAGCATTTT. Translation: CASRGNMVQPQHF. The V gene is TRBV28, the J gene TRBJ1-5; D is unclear. Trimming took 6 bases from V and 6 from J, leaving 12 bases between them. The CDR3 is made up of 13 amino acids. CDR1 and CDR2 from the germline V gene are MDHEN and SYDVKM.

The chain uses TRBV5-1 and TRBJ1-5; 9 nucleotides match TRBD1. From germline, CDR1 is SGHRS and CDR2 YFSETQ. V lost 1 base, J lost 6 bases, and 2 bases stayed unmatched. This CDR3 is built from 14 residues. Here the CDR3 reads CASSLTGGTQPQHF. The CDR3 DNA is TGCGCCAGCAGCTTGACAGGGGGCACTCAGCCCCAGCATTTT.

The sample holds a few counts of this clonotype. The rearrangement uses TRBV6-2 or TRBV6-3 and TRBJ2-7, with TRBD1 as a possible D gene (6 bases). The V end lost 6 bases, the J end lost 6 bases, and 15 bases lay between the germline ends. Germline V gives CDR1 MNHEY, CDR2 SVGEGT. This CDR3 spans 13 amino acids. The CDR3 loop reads CASSLNRESEQYF. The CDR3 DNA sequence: TGTGCCAGCAGCCTTAACAGGGAAAGCGAGCAGTACTTC.

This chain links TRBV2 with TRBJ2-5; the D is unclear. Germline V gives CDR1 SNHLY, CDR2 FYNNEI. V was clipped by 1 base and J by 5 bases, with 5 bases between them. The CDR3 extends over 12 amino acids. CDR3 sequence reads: CASSEVVETQYF. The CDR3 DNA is TGTGCCAGCAGTGAAGTGGTTGAGACCCAGTACTTC.

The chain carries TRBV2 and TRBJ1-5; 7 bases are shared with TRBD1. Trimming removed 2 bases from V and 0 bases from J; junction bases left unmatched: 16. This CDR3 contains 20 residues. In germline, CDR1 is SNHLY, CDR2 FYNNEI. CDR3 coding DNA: TGTGCCAGCAGTGAATTTTTAGGGACAGACCGGCTCTATAGCAATCAGCCCCAGCATTTT. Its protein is CASSEFLGTDRLYSNQPQHF.

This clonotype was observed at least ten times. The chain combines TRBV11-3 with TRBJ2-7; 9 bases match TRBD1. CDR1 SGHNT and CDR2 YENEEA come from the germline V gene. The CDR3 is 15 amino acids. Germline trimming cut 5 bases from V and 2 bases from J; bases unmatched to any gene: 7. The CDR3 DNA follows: TGTGCCAGCAGCGTAGGGACAGGGAGCCCCTACGAGCAGTACTTC. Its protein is CASSVGTGSPYEQYF.

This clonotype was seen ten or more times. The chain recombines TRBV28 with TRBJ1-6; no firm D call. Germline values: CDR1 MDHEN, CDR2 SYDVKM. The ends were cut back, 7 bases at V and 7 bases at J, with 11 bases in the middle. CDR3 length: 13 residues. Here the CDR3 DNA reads TGTGCCAGCATATGGAAACAGAATTCACCCCTCCACTTT. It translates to CASIWKQNSPLHF.

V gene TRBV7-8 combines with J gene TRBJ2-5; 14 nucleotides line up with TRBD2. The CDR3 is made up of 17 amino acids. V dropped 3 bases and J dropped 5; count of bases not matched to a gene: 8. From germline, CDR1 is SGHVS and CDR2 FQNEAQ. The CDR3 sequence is CASSFHRLAGGVETQYF. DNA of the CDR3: TGTGCCAGCAGCTTTCATCGACTAGCGGGAGGGGTGGAGACCCAGTACTTC.

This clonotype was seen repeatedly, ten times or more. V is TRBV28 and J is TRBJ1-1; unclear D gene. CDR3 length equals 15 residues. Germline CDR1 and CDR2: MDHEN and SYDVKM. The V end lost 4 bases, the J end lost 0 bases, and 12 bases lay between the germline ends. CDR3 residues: CASSSPTGLNTEAFF. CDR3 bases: TGTGCCAGCAGTTCCCCGACGGGCTTGAACACTGAAGCTTTCTTT.

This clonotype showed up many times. This CDR3 reads CASSVQGGSLYEQYF. The CDR3 nucleotides are TGTGCCAGCAGCGTCCAGGGTGGGAGTTTGTACGAGCAGTACTTC. The chain is built from TRBV7-2 and TRBJ2-7; D may be TRBD1 or TRBD2 (5 bases each). The CDR3 runs to 15 residues. Per germline, CDR1 SGHTA and CDR2 FQGNSA. The germline V and J ends were trimmed by 5 bases and 4 bases, with 18 bases remaining between them.